This T cell receptor beta chain was recovered during a study of cytomegalovirus exposure and HLA in healthy donors (dated by TCRdb to about 2017). About the full investigation: An earlier analysis of several hundred of the donors reported 276 Gb of sequence data and some 110 million unique TCR beta sequences obtained from about 179 million T cells. Several DR-DQ haplotypes were treated as single units for association and clustering because of strong linkage in the cohort. Typing coverage differed by locus: A, B, C, DRB1 and DQB1 were typed in about 620-640 donors, DQA1 in 522, DPA1 in nearly 610, and DPB1 in 450 to 490. Of the roughly 400 genotyped donors, approximately 81% were placed in the genetic ancestry cluster associated with self-reported Caucasian donors. High-throughput TCR immunosequencing, statistical association of individual TCRs with disease status, and machine learning were combined to predict cytomegalovirus infection status. Along with the approximately 650-subject first cohort, a separate validation cohort of roughly 110 different subjects was used. To decide whether each TCR beta V gene segment behaved as functional or pseudogenic, an earlier analysis of nearly 600 of the donors relied on high-throughput TCR beta sequencing. An early release that covered about 600 HLA-typed donors contained about 300 gigabases of sequencing data and roughly 84 million unique TCR sequences. To study patterns of TCR occurrence, a later analysis re-analyzed previously published TCR beta repertoires from several hundred donors and added high-resolution HLA genotyping. HLA typing covered class I and class II loci at four-digit resolution. The T cell repertoires of 666 subjects were profiled by immunosequencing and related to cytomegalovirus serostatus. The study aimed to test whether cataloging public T cell receptors could reveal signatures of past pathogen exposure. A later genetic analysis took genome-wide SNP genotypes for 398 of the 666 donors and used that subset as a discovery cohort. On average, about 200,000 unique TCR beta nucleotide sequences were sequenced per donor among fewer than 500 genotyped donors of the cohort, with 15% to 20% of those sequences being non-productive. Every discovery cohort repertoire had been produced on one sequencing platform. Alongside the repertoire data, information on donor age, sex, ethnicity and CMV serostatus was compiled. The later analysis used no new phenotypic data to find candidate immune exposures, relying instead on TCR beta sequences and their occurrence across donors. Overall study outcomes, separate from this receptor: In a later genetic analysis, fewer N-insertions in productive TCRs were reported among donors in an Asian-associated ancestry cluster than the roughly 700-donor mean. In an earlier analysis of roughly 500 of the donors, most TCR beta V segments appeared in productive rearrangements about 90% or about 30% of the time, broadly matching IMGT annotations. Only TCR beta chains were sequenced in this cohort, and the absence of alpha or paired-chain data limited detectable features. A cluster of highly shared sequence variants was judged likely to be a technical artifact of the sequencing pipeline. A further reported finding was that TCR beta sequences accurately predicted the HLA-A and HLA-B alleles for most subjects in the first cohort. The authors suggested that the approach could potentially be extended to other disease states and immunological phenotypes. For the cohort, immune exposure information was limited to CMV serostatus. Assigning TCR associations to individual alleles was difficult when HLA alleles, especially DR and DQ, strongly co-occurred. An association between a missense DCLRE1C variant and V-gene and J-gene trimming of TCR beta chains was found in a later genetic analysis and replicated in an independent cohort. In both the original and validation cohorts, the classifier was reported to diagnose cytomegalovirus status with high specificity and sensitivity. In a later analysis, HLA-associated TCR beta chains showed more clonal expansion and lower generation probabilities than non-associated chains that were equally common. The study listed 150 to 200 TCR beta chains as associated with cytomegalovirus. Because counts were too low, some 17 rarely observed V segments, including chromosome 9 orphons, were excluded from the earlier analysis of around 590 of the donors. Across donors, most TCR sequences were observed very rarely, whereas some public TCRs were present in many individuals. In a later analysis, most CMV-associated TCR beta chains were found to appear HLA-restricted, with HLA associations seemingly driven largely by CMV exposure. Some IMGT-functional V segments, including TRBV6-2 and TRBV6-3, could not be told apart with the 87-base-pair reads, so those segments were excluded. A few of the identified cytomegalovirus-associated TCR beta chains were confirmed in vitro to be specific for cytomegalovirus antigens. At a false discovery rate of 0.05, a later analysis linked about 16,000 TCR beta sequences to specific HLA alleles. Sequencing depth was assumed to be roughly uniform across donors in the presence/absence analyses, though that assumption may not hold. Because some donors lacked HLA typing at each locus, the association tests relied only on the typed subset. A later analysis found that TCR association rates varied across HLA loci, with DRB1 alleles showing the most associated TCRs and HLA-C alleles the fewest. Linkage disequilibrium might explain the correlated functional status among segregating V segments, but an unknown experimental factor could not be ruled out. In a later analysis, several top co-occurrence clusters were reported to appear linked to parvovirus B19, influenza, CMV and Epstein-Barr virus.

A remark on this clone: Its antigen target is currently unknown. No much larger clone exists at a distance of one base, and base qualities are not known.

The library came from the immunoSEQ multiplex PCR assay. A mixture of 60 forward primers for TCR Vbeta segments and 13 reverse primers for TCR Jbeta segments was used in the multiplex PCR. The CDR3 region of rearranged TCR beta genes was amplified from genomic DNA by a multiplex PCR assay. The amplified TCR beta libraries were sequenced on the Illumina HiSeq System as 87-base-pair reads. Concerning the study's data processing: Across the roughly 640 repertoires, a later analysis counted tens of millions of unique TCR beta chains, around 10 million of which were shared by at least two donors. To remove PCR and sequencing errors, raw reads were error-corrected and collapsed into unique sequences using a nearest-neighbor algorithm that merged closely related sequences. Alignment of CDR3 sequences to IMGT reference sequences was used to assign V, D and J gene segments. For a sequence to be retained, a match of at least six nucleotides was required to both a V gene segment and a J gene segment. A rearrangement was called productive if the CDR3 had no stop codons and remained in frame with V and J, and every other rearrangement was called non-productive. CDR3 was defined according to IMGT convention as the region running from the second conserved V-encoded cysteine to the conserved J-encoded phenylalanine. The earlier analysis of about 560 of the donors excluded any sequence lacking an unambiguous match to a single V gene segment. In an earlier analysis of 450 to 750 of the donors, a V segment was called functional when productive rearrangements were above 56.7%, and segregating when the standard deviation between donors exceeded 5%. A statistical classification framework was built to diagnose cytomegalovirus status from the catalog of TCR beta chain sequences. A later analysis assigned V and J genes by comparing TCR nucleotide sequences with IMGT/GENE-DB human TR gene sequences. Using the TCRdist pipeline, a later analysis assigned CDR3 sequences along with most-parsimonious VDJ recombination scenarios. In a later analysis, every TCR beta chain was defined by the combination of its CDR3 amino acid sequence and its V-gene family, and reads without a unique V-gene family were dropped. In a later analysis, nearly 600 highly shared, low-generation-probability nucleotide sequences were removed to address suspected cross-contamination and a sequencing artifact. In a later analysis, a clonal expansion index for each public chain was calculated from normalized within-repertoire ranks of inferred template counts. A later analysis computed generation probabilities with a VDJ recombination model fitted to out-of-frame rearrangements, and checked the results against IGoR. In a later analysis, TCR-TCR, TCR-HLA and TCR-CMV co-occurrence was scored with hypergeometric tests, and a repertoire-size bias correction was applied to TCR pairs. To estimate false discovery rates, a later analysis permuted the HLA or CMV assignments 20 times. In a later analysis, co-occurring TCRs were grouped using DBSCAN, with TCRdist sequence similarity added in when clustering inside HLA-allele-positive subsets. For co-occurrence clustering, repertoires with fewer than 30,000 or more than 120,000 public chains were excluded, along with several repertoires with anomalous nucleotide sharing. TCRdb obtained this table from immuneACCESS and retained in-frame rearrangements with V and J assigned. These tables miss some clones; where compared with another copy, unresolved V genes account for less than half of the shortfall, and the remainder is unexplained. V and J calls and clone size are copied from that table; D and trimming were computed from the DNA. The sample records some 150,000 clones, 65% to 90% of which are singletons. Around 11% of the sample belongs to the ten largest clones.

For CDR1 and CDR2, the germline V gene lists SQVTM and ANQGSEA. The germline V and J ends show losses of 4 bases and 5 bases respectively, and no gene match explains 4 bases of the junction. From the cysteine through the phenylalanine, the CDR3 covers 13 amino acids. The CDR3 DNA has 39 bases and is translated from base 1. The cohort was made up of under 800 healthy bone marrow donors. Cohort members were all nominally healthy when sampled, although unrecorded immune exposures were likely present. The donor tested CMV seropositive, placing the donor among the 289 seropositive members of the cohort. A peripheral blood sample was collected from each donor, and TCR beta sequencing was performed on peripheral blood mononuclear cells. The Qiagen DNeasy Blood Extraction Kit was used to extract genomic DNA from the blood cell samples.

Sequenced: PBMCs. The chain is made from TRBV29-1 and TRBJ2-3; 9 bases in the middle match TRBD2. This TCR derives from a man aged 50 to 59 in good health and CMV-seropositive. In nucleotides, the sequence is TGCAGCGTTGTGCGGGGGGGCGGAGATACGCAGTATTTT. It translates to CSVVRGGGDTQYF.